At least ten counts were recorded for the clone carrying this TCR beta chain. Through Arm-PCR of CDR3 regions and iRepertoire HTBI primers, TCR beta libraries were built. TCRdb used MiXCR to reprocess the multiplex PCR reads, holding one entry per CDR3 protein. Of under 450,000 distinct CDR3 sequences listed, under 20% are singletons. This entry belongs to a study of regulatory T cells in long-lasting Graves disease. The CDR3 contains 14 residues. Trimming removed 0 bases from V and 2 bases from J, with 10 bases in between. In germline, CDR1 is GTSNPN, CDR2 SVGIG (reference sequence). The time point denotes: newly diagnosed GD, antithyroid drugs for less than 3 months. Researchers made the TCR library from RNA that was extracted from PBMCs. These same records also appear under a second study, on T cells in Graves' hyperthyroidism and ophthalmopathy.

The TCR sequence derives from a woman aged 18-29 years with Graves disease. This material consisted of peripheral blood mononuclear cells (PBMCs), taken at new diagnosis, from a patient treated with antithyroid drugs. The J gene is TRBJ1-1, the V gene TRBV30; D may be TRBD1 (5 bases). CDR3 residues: CAWSVPGLNTEAFF. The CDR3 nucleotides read TGTGCCTGGAGTGTTCCAGGGCTTAACACTGAAGCTTTCTTT.